The 17 T cell receptor beta chains below come from one sample, sequenced in a study of PD-1 blockade in classical Hodgkin lymphoma. TCRdb's table, derived via immunoSEQ multiplex PCR, lists solely in-frame clones and lacks some. The data show around 45,000 clones, 71% seen once. Each of the patients experienced relapse following autologous stem cell transplantation, and their brentuximab vedotin exposure differed. The specimen comprised peripheral blood mononuclear cells (PBMCs), sampled at baseline. These receptors were obtained from a human donor with classical Hodgkin lymphoma.

The chain has TRBV21-1 and TRBJ1-1. TRBV21-1 is noted as a pseudogene. The CDR3 totals 14 residues. CDR3 DNA: TGTGCCAGCAGCCAACGGGAGGGTAGGACTGAAGCTTTCTTT. It encodes CASSQREGRTEAFF.

V usage is TRBV5-1 and J usage is TRBJ1-1; D is ambiguous. The CDR3 spans 14 residues. The V end lost 0 bases, the J end lost 2 bases, and 8 bases lay between the germline ends. Germline lookup yields CDR1 SGHRS and CDR2 YFSETQ. In nucleotides, the CDR3 is TGCGCCAGCAGCTTGGTTACGGGAAACACTGAAGCTTTCTTT. Its protein product is CASSLVTGNTEAFF.

The chain links TRBV11-1 to TRBJ2-7; 10 bases are a match to TRBD1. From germline, CDR1 is SGHAT and CDR2 FQDESV (reference sequence). Germline trimming cut 1 base from V and 4 bases from J; bases unmatched to any gene: 7. This CDR3 spans 16 amino acids. CDR3 sequence reads: CASSLGEGQGVYEQYF. The CDR3, as DNA: TGTGCCAGCAGCTTAGGTGAAGGACAGGGGGTGTACGAGCAGTACTTC.

V and J are TRBV14 and TRBJ1-1; tentative D call: TRBD1 (5 bases). The CDR3 extends over 16 amino acids. Per germline, CDR1 SGHDN and CDR2 FVKESK. V lost 1 base to trimming and J lost 1 base, with 13 bases between them. The CDR3 nucleotides are TGTGCCAGCAGCCAAGTGACCGGGGCTCCGAACACTGAAGCTTTCTTT. Translating it yields CASSQVTGAPNTEAFF.

This chain connects TRBV9 to TRBJ2-7; D could derive from TRBD1 or TRBD2 (6 bases each). Germline CDR1 and CDR2: SGDLS and YYNGEE. The germline V and J ends were trimmed by 0 bases and 9 bases, with 25 bases remaining between them. The CDR3 consists of 17 residues. DNA for the CDR3: TGTGCCAGCAGCGTAGAAGGGGGAGGCGGTCCTACCAGGGCGCAGTACTTC. Its protein is CASSVEGGGGPTRAQYF. The variable domain in full, with the rest retrieved from reference TRBV9 and TRBJ2-7, is DSGVTQTPKHLITATGQRVTLRCSPRSGDLSVYWYQQSLDQGLQFLIQYYNGEERAKGNILERFSAQQFPDLHSELNLSSLELGDSALYFCASSVEGGGGPTRAQYFGPGTRLTVT.

The CDR3 protein is CASRAGGPLVTGELFF. CDR3 nucleotide sequence: TGTGCCAGCAGAGCGGGGGGGCCATTAGTGACCGGGGAGCTGTTTTTT. The J gene is TRBJ2-2, the V gene TRBV11-1; 10 nucleotides line up with TRBD2. The length of the CDR3 is 16 residues. Germline assignment: CDR1 SGHAT and CDR2 FQDESV (reference sequence). V was pared by 6 bases and J by 5 bases, with 9 bases of the junction left unmatched.

The chain is built from TRBV7-6 and TRBJ2-1; maybe TRBD2 (5 bases). The CDR3 sequence is 15 residues long. The germline V and J ends were trimmed by 1 base and 4 bases, with 11 bases remaining between them. Germline assignment: CDR1 SGHVS and CDR2 FNYEAQ. The CDR3 region is CASSLEASLYNEQFF. The CDR3 bases are TGTGCCAGCAGCTTAGAAGCTAGCCTGTACAATGAGCAGTTCTTC.

CDR3 amino acids: CASSTNSWALGKLFF. For the CDR3, the DNA is TGTGCCAGCAGCACTAATTCTTGGGCGTTGGGAAAACTGTTTTTT. The chain recombines TRBV7-9 with TRBJ1-4; D not resolved. The V end was cut by 5 bases, the J end by 10 bases, with 20 bases between. Germline-derived CDR1 and CDR2 are SEHNR and FQNEAQ (reference sequence). The length of the CDR3 is 15 residues. Full variable domain (missing parts from reference TRBV7-9 and TRBJ1-4): DTGVSQNPRHKITKRGQNVTFRCDPISEHNRLYWYRQTLGQGPEFLTYFQNEAQLEKSRLLSDRFSAERPKGSFSTLEIQRTEQGDSAMYLCASSTNSWALGKLFFGSGTQLSVL.

The CDR3 region is CASGLEPPGHGGYTF. CDR3 coding DNA: TGTGCTAGTGGTTTGGAGCCCCCGGGACATGGTGGCTACACCTTC. V usage is TRBV12-5 and J usage is TRBJ1-2, with a possible D match to TRBD1 (6 bases). The CDR3 runs to 15 residues. With 1 base removed from V and 7 bases from J, the gap between germline ends came to 16 bases. Looked up from germline, CDR1 is LGHNT and CDR2 is FRNRAP.

The chain has TRBV30 and TRBJ1-2; 8 positions agree with TRBD1. The CDR3 contains 13 residues. The germline V gene encodes CDR1 GTSNPN and CDR2 SVGIG (reference sequence). The V segment lost 2 bases and the J segment 7 bases; nucleotides outside the gene matches: 6. The CDR3 region is CAWSPGDRRGYTF. CDR3 DNA: TGTGCCTGGAGTCCGGGGGACAGGCGTGGCTACACCTTC.

CDR3: CAWVKGATYNSPLHF. The CDR3 DNA reads TGTGCCTGGGTTAAGGGGGCCACCTATAATTCACCCCTCCACTTT. The chain uses TRBV30 and TRBJ1-6; 7 bases map to TRBD1. With 5 bases clipped from V and 2 bases from J, the junction kept 6 bases outside the gene matches. CDR1 and CDR2 (germline): GTSNPN, SVGIG (reference sequence). The CDR3 has 15 amino acids.

CDR3 nucleotides: TGTGCCAGCAGAGTTGGGCCCTCGTACGAGCAGTACTTC. Its translation is CASRVGPSYEQYF. The chain carries TRBV5-5 and TRBJ2-7; D remains ambiguous. V lost 5 bases, J lost 4 bases, and 13 bases lay in between. The CDR3 loop spans 13 amino acids. Germline CDR1 reads SGHKS; CDR2 reads YYEKEE (reference sequence).

The V call is TRBV27, the J call TRBJ1-2, with 9 bases lining up with TRBD1. J was trimmed by 8 bases and V by 2 bases; bases with no gene match: 9. Looked up from germline, CDR1 is MNHEY and CDR2 is SMNVEV (reference sequence). The CDR3 is 15 amino acids. The CDR3 here is CASSLSSGQGGGYTF. CDR3 in DNA: TGTGCCAGCAGTTTAAGTTCGGGACAGGGTGGAGGCTACACCTTC.

This chain uses TRBV5-1 with TRBJ1-1; 9 positions match TRBD1. Germline assignment: CDR1 SGHRS and CDR2 YFSETQ. This CDR3 contains 14 residues. Trimming cost V 2 bases and J 2 bases; bases outside gene matches: 1. Here the CDR3 DNA reads TGCGCCAGCAGCTTTACAGGGGGCAACACTGAAGCTTTCTTT. It specifies CASSFTGGNTEAFF. The variable domain in full, with the rest retrieved from reference TRBV5-1 and TRBJ1-1, is KAGVTQTPRYLIKTRGQQVTLSCSPISGHRSVSWYQQTPGQGLQFLFEYFSETQRNKGNFPGRFSGRQFSNSRSEMNVSTLELGDSALYLCASSFTGGNTEAFFGQGTRLTVV.

The chain is built from TRBV5-6 and TRBJ1-2; 7 bases are a match to TRBD1. Germline V gives CDR1 SGHDT, CDR2 YYEEEE. The CDR3 loop spans 17 amino acids. V trimming: 0 bases; J trimming: 0 bases; junction bases outside the gene matches: 8. The CDR3 loop is CASSLGGGLPTNYGYTF. The CDR3 DNA reads as TGTGCCAGCAGCTTGGGAGGGGGCCTACCCACTAACTATGGCTACACCTTC. Filled out from reference TRBV5-6 and TRBJ1-2, the complete variable domain reads DAGVTQSPTHLIKTRGQQVTLRCSPKSGHDTVSWYQQALGQGPQFIFQYYEEEERQRGNFPDRFSGHQFPNYSSELNVNALLLGDSALYLCASSLGGGLPTNYGYTFGSGTRLTVV.

In this sample, this clone turned up a few times. The chain couples TRBV19 to TRBJ1-1, with 7 bases that match TRBD1. This CDR3 has 16 residues. Germline assignment: CDR1 LNHDA and CDR2 SQIVND (reference sequence). The V gene end was trimmed by 6 bases and the J gene end by 4 bases; junction bases not matched to a gene: 14. CDR3 DNA sequence: TGTGCCAGTAGCACCGGACAGGAGCGCTACGGCACTGAAGCTTTCTTT. Its protein is CASSTGQERYGTEAFF.

J is TRBJ1-1 and V is TRBV15; no definite D call. Trimming took off 0 bases at V and 2 bases at J, with 10 bases between the two ends. The CDR3 is made up of 15 amino acids. In germline, CDR1 is LNHNV, CDR2 YYDKDF (reference sequence). CDR3 bases: TGTGCCACCAGCAGAGATAAGGCACCCAACACTGAAGCTTTCTTT. Protein sequence: CATSRDKAPNTEAFF.